The clone carrying this T cell receptor (beta chain) was seen once. The target antigen is unknown. A much more abundant neighbour one base away suggests this may be a read error. The data stem from a study of OX40 agonist ivuxolimab in advanced cancers. Blood draws occurred at baseline, cycle 4 day 1, and cycle 7 day 1. Assay: immunoSEQ multiplex PCR; the TCRdb copy retains only in-frame clones and omits some. The table has roughly 45,000 clones, approximately 80% seen once. V lost 1 base, J lost 4 bases, and 22 bases lay in between. The CDR3 totals 18 residues. The germline V gene encodes CDR1 MGHRA and CDR2 YSYEKL. Study-wide results and limits: Relatively little clonal expansion, among the lowest observed, appeared in partial responders at 0.1-3.0 mg/kg.

The sample was CD4+ or CD8+ T cells sorted from blood, taken in a trial of the OX40 agonist ivuxolimab. This sequence joins TRBV4-1 and TRBJ1-2; possibly TRBD1 for D (6 bases). This sequence was found in an adult with an advanced solid tumor such as melanoma, head and neck, liver or kidney cancer. The CDR3 DNA follows: TGCGCCAGCAGCCAAGGGTGCGAGGGGGGGGCCTGGGGCTATGGCTACACCTTC. Protein: CASSQGCEGGAWGYGYTF.